Listed here is a single TCR beta chain. This clonotype occurred many times. Its antigen remains undetermined. No quality values exist for individual bases; no much larger clone is one base distant. The CDR3 sequence holds 17 residues, the cysteine and phenylalanine included. The CDR3 DNA has 51 bases and is translated from base 1. CDR1 and CDR2 are drawn from the germline V gene: LGHNA, YSLEER. The germline V end is reduced by 0 bases and the J end by 1 base; junction bases left unmatched: 7. cDNA was synthesized by template-switch 5'RACE using a primer carrying a 10-nucleotide random unique molecular identifier by which each TCR transcript was tagged. Each sequencing run produced over 160 million TCR-beta sequences covering 15-18 subjects. Total RNA was extracted with the RNeasy kit. Using the KAPA Real-time Library Amplification kit, TCR-beta VDJ regions were amplified with primers for the TCR constant region and the 5'RACE anchor. Sample indexes and Illumina adaptors were added in a first PCR, after which library yield was increased in a second PCR. After Ampure bead purification, the roughly 650 bp TCR product was size-selected on a 2% E-gel SizeSelection system. Library quality was checked on a Bioanalyzer, concentration was measured with Qubit, and libraries were quantified with the Kapa Library Quantification kit before pooling. An Illumina HiSeq 2500 was used to sequence the libraries paired-end at 2 x 150 bp. To increase sequence diversity, roughly 24-30% phiX was spiked into each library pool. The original methods were these. Quality-filtered reads were processed with the UMI-based MiGEC pipeline, and over 75% of raw TCR sequences were removed by the MiGEC pipeline during error correction. VDJ genes were aligned to IMGT germline references, and clonotypes were defined by unique CDR3 amino acid sequence plus V-J genes. Clonal expansion, Shannon diversity and CDR3 relatedness were evaluated with VDJtools (CalcPairwiseDistances, ClusterSamples), while phylogenetic trees were built in CLCbio workbench. Expanded clones were defined as having at least 8 unique UMIs, based on coefficient-of-variation modelling across technical triplicates. In-frame beta chains were kept once TCRdb had trimmed the public reads at Q25 with fastp and called clones with MiXCR. One record per CDR3 amino acid sequence lists the most common genes and DNA. The V and J calls and clone size come from TCRdb's table, not from the authors' own analysis. The table for this sample lists about 76,000 distinct CDR3 sequences; 15% to 20% of them were counted only once. The top ten clonotypes cover 15% to 17% of the sample.

The sample comes from a study of neurological immune-mediated disorders (dated by TCRdb to about 2019). Broadly, across the study: The study compared peripheral blood TCR-beta repertoires of HTLV-I-associated myelopathy (HAM/TSP) patients, multiple sclerosis patients and healthy controls using UMI-based sequencing. The roughly 100 TCR-beta libraries included longitudinal samples, technical triplicates and paired sorted CD4+ and CD8+ T-cell subsets alongside PBMC samples. The cohort included around 70 subjects: approximately 14 with HAM/TSP, about 35 with multiple sclerosis, and about 20 healthy controls. Broad study findings and their caveats: Expanded clones from different subjects shared no identical CDR3 amino acid sequences, which suggests that TCR-beta repertoires were private in all groups. TCR clonal expansion was greatest in HAM/TSP patients and smallest in MS patients, who ranked below even healthy controls.

The healthy controls were volunteers from blood banks in Maryland, USA. For unsorted PBMC libraries, 2 million PBMCs were used after storage in RNAlater at -80 degrees C until RNA extraction. Peripheral blood was subjected to Ficoll-Hypaque density gradient centrifugation to isolate PBMCs, which were then cryopreserved in liquid nitrogen. The rearranged chain carries TRBV4-3 and TRBJ1-1; TRBD1 lines up with 8 middle nucleotides. The sample was PBMCs. The TCR sequence derives from a middle-aged woman in good health. Read as DNA, the sequence is TGCGCCAGCAGCCAAGAACCTCCAGGGGGCGGGAACACTGAAGCTTTCTTT. This gives the protein CASSQEPPGGGNTEAFF.